This T cell receptor beta chain was retrieved from a study of T-cell reconstitution after alpha-beta-depleted transplantation in children. Broader study findings: T-cell counts and diversity at one year following transplant were attributed mainly to newly produced T cells. Roughly two months post-transplant, alpha-beta T cells reportedly originated from several hundred graft clones that had expanded.

Remarks on this clonotype: The antigen remains unidentified.

Unique molecular identifiers were incorporated into the prepared TCRbeta library. TCRdb redid the calling of the PCR reads with MiXCR, one entry per CDR3 protein. The sample has 200,000 to 250,000 distinct CDR3 sequences, approximately 6.9% seen once. V lost 4 bases and J 4 bases, leaving 22 bases between the germline ends. The germline gives CDR1 PRHDT, CDR2 FYEKMQ (reference sequence). The CDR3 is made up of 18 amino acids. V usage is TRBV13 and J usage is TRBJ2-2; perhaps D is TRBD1 or TRBD2 (5 bases each). Specimen: PBMCs, collected before TCRalphabeta/CD19-depleted stem cell transplant. The TCR was taken from a boy aged 2 to 9 with acute lymphoblastic leukemia, due to receive a stem cell transplant. CDR3 amino acids: CASSSVLGTVKATGELFF. The CDR3 DNA sequence: TGTGCCAGCAGCTCCGTGCTAGGGACCGTAAAGGCCACCGGGGAGCTGTTTTTT.